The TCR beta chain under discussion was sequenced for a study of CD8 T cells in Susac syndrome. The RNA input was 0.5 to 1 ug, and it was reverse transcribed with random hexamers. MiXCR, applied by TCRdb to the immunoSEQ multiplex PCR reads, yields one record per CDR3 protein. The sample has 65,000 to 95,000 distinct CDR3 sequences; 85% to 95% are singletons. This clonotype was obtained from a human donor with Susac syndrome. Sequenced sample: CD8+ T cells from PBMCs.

The CDR3: CASSPDKSFTDTQYF. As DNA, the CDR3 is TGTGCCAGCTCCCCCGACAAGTCTTTCACAGATACGCAGTATTTT. This chain links TRBV25-1 with TRBJ2-3; D is undetermined. V gave up 8 bases and J gave up 2 bases, with 17 bases separating them. Looked up from germline, CDR1 is MGHDK and CDR2 is SYGVNS. This CDR3 is 15 amino acids long.